This T cell receptor beta chain was identified during a study of T cells in Graves' hyperthyroidism and ophthalmopathy. Across the study: The blood sample was taken at first diagnosis, before treatment began.

The CDR3 consists of 17 residues. Germline trimming cut 2 bases from V and 4 bases from J; bases unmatched to any gene: 11. Germline CDR1 LGHNA, CDR2 YNFKEQ. In the case of this clonotype: The antigen is not known.

Whole-study findings and limits: Ophthalmopathy prediction by the model preceded onset by a median roughly 6 months.

The blood sample was taken at first hyperthyroidism diagnosis, before any ophthalmopathy symptoms. Template material for amplifying TCR beta CDR3 regions consisted of RNA transcripts. HTBI primers were the set used in a first-round RT-PCR of the TCR CDR3. TCRdb redid the calling of the multiplex PCR reads with MiXCR, one entry per CDR3 protein. The table records 730,000 or so distinct CDR3 sequences, over 15% of them present only once. The receptor was derived from a woman between 50 and 59 years old with Graves' hyperthyroidism that later progressed to Graves' ophthalmopathy. Sequenced sample: blood. This chain joins TRBV4-2 and TRBJ1-5; 7 bases align to TRBD1. The CDR3 nucleotides are TGTGCCAGCAGCCAAATTTGGGGGCAGGGGGAAAATCAGCCCCAGCATTTT. Protein: CASSQIWGQGENQPQHF.